In its sample, the clone carrying this T cell receptor (beta chain) was seen once. Original processing methods: Amplified reference gene primers provided the basis for estimating nucleated cell counts. Clones were sequenced by immunoSEQ multiplex PCR, and TCRdb holds only the in-frame ones, with some missing. That table gives V, J and clone size, and the DNA gave D and trimming. This sample has tens of thousands of clones; 90% to 95% occur once, and the top ten carry 7% to 9%. The data belong to a study of blood T cell repertoires in COVID-19. The wider study: Specimens from acute and convalescent COVID-19 originated in the United States, Italy and Spain. T cells, B-cell-depleted T cells, or PBMCs provided the cDNA or gDNA that served as material.

CDR1 LNHDA and CDR2 SQIVND come from the germline V gene (reference sequence). The ends were cut back, 4 bases at V and 0 bases at J, with 13 bases in the middle. The CDR3 contains 17 residues. The genes are TRBV19 and TRBJ2-6, with a weak D call TRBD2 (7 bases). The TCR was taken from a human donor in a cohort sampled during active COVID-19. The specimen sequenced was peripheral blood. In nucleotides, the CDR3 is TGTGCCAGTAGTACGGCGGGGGCGGACTCTGGGGCCAACGTCCTGACTTTC. Translating it yields CASSTAGADSGANVLTF.